The next 17 T cell receptor beta chains were all read from a single sample in a study of spatial heterogeneity in lung cancer. Time point here: sample taken at primary tumor resection. No cells were sorted before sequencing. The whole RNA sequenced was extracted from tumor, nontumor lung or frozen PBMC. One entry per CDR3 protein results from TCRdb running MiXCR on the 5' RACE reads. Of approximately 44,000 distinct CDR3 sequences in the sample, about 11% were seen once. The material sequenced was PBMCs, taken at surgery. All receptors derive from a female donor with early-stage non-small cell lung cancer.

CDR3 loop: CASSSGGQHTEAFF. The CDR3 nucleotides are TGTGCCAGCAGCTCGGGAGGACAGCACACTGAAGCTTTCTTT. This sequence joins TRBV7-9 and TRBJ1-1; D perhaps matches TRBD1 (6 bases). Germline values: CDR1 SEHNR, CDR2 FQNEAQ (reference sequence). V was cut by 4 bases and J by 3 bases, with 12 bases left in between. This CDR3 comprises 14 residues.

This chain uses TRBV10-2 with TRBJ1-6, with D unresolved. Germline CDR1 and CDR2: WSHSY and SAAADI. The CDR3 loop spans 15 amino acids. The V end lost 6 bases, the J end lost 6 bases, and 15 bases lay between the germline ends. The CDR3 DNA is TGCGCCAGCAGAGGGTCAGAGCTTAGTAATTCACCCCTCCACTTT. Translation gives CASRGSELSNSPLHF.

This clonotype was detected ten times or more. The chain joins TRBV27 to TRBJ1-3, with 9 positions matching TRBD1. The CDR3 runs 17 residues. V was clipped by 6 bases and J by 1 base; unmatched bases: 10. The germline V gene has CDR1 MNHEY and CDR2 SMNVEV (reference sequence). The CDR3, as DNA: TGTGCCAGCAGCCCGGACAGGGGTAGTTTATCTGGAAACACCATATATTTT. Residues: CASSPDRGSLSGNTIYF.

The chain has TRBV20-1 and TRBJ1-1; TRBD1 is a possible D gene (5 bases). The germline V gene has CDR1 DFQATT and CDR2 SNEGSKA (reference sequence). Trimming cost V 3 bases and J 6 bases, with 14 bases left between them. The CDR3 sequence is 13 residues long. The CDR3 here is CSASYQGPPEAFF. The CDR3 nucleotides read TGCAGTGCTAGTTATCAGGGTCCCCCTGAAGCTTTCTTT.

In this sample, this clonotype turned up many times. The chain uses TRBV19 and TRBJ2-1; 7 positions agree with TRBD1. V lost 5 bases, J lost 2 bases, and 15 bases stayed unmatched. Per germline, CDR1 LNHDA and CDR2 SQIVND (reference sequence). The CDR3 spans 18 residues. CDR3 sequence (DNA): TGTGCCAGTAGTCATTGGGACAGCCGTGGTGCGGCCTACAATGAGCAGTTCTTC. Its protein product is CASSHWDSRGAAYNEQFF.

This rearrangement joins TRBV28 to TRBJ2-1, with 8 positions matching TRBD2. The CDR3 has 16 residues. Germline V gene sequence: CDR1 MDHEN, CDR2 SYDVKM. V lost 5 bases and J lost 3; bases outside the gene matches: 9. The CDR3 DNA reads as TGTGCCAGCAGTAGCGGGGGACGAAGGGGCTACAATGAGCAGTTCTTC. Its translation: CASSSGGRRGYNEQFF.

This clonotype appeared a single time. DNA for the CDR3: TGCGCCAGCAGCCAAGGTGTCTATCCCCCCACAGATACGCAGTATTTT. Its translation: CASSQGVYPPTDTQYF. V usage is TRBV4-1 and J usage is TRBJ2-3, with D unclear. Germline values: CDR1 MGHRA, CDR2 YSYEKL. Trimming pared 1 base from V and 2 bases from J, leaving 13 bases between. The CDR3 is made up of 16 amino acids.

This clonotype was observed a few times. The chain combines TRBV14 with TRBJ2-5; D gene unclear. The V end was cut by 5 bases, the J end by 5 bases, with 6 bases between. The CDR3 is 11 residues long. The germline V gene has CDR1 SGHDN and CDR2 FVKESK. The CDR3 region has the DNA TGTGCCAGCAGCACCTGGGAGACCCAGTACTTC. This sequence encodes CASSTWETQYF.

V gene TRBV5-1 combines with J gene TRBJ1-2, with TRBD1 matching over 7 bases. The germline V gene has CDR1 SGHRS and CDR2 YFSETQ. After removal of 5 bases from V and 5 bases from J, the junction contained 15 bases not matched to a gene. CDR3 size: 16 residues. The CDR3 DNA reads TGCGCCAGCAGTCAGGACAGGCCCCCAAAATCATATGGCTACACCTTC. It encodes CASSQDRPPKSYGYTF.

This clonotype was detected many times. V usage is TRBV15 and J usage is TRBJ1-1; tentative D call: TRBD1 (6 bases). The CDR3 consists of 18 residues. CDR1 and CDR2 (germline): LNHNV, YYDKDF (reference sequence). The V end was cut by 0 bases, the J end by 2 bases, with 19 bases between. The CDR3 nucleotides are TGTGCCACCAGCAGAGATCGTCTAACAGGGAGCATCAACACTGAAGCTTTCTTT. Its translation: CATSRDRLTGSINTEAFF.

Only a few counts were recorded for this clonotype. The chain links TRBV5-4 to TRBJ1-1; no firm D call. Germline CDR1 SGHNT, CDR2 YYREEE (reference sequence). CDR3 length equals 15 residues. V lost 3 bases, J lost 1 base, and 13 bases lay in between. For the CDR3, the DNA is TGTGCCAGCAGCTCCACACAGACCGGGAACACTGAAGCTTTCTTT. It codes for CASSSTQTGNTEAFF. Full variable domain (missing parts from reference TRBV5-4 and TRBJ1-1): ETGVTQSPTHLIKTRGQQVTLRCSSQSGHNTVSWYQQALGQGPQFIFQYYREEENGRGNFPPRFSGLQFPNYSSELNVNALELDDSALYLCASSSTQTGNTEAFFGQGTRLTVV.

This clonotype was observed a few times. This rearrangement joins TRBV5-5 to TRBJ2-7; 8 bases align to TRBD1. The CDR3 runs 15 residues. Germline V gene lookup returns CDR1 SGHKS and CDR2 YYEKEE (reference sequence). Germline trimming cut 2 bases from V and 5 bases from J; bases unmatched to any gene: 9. The CDR3 loop reads CASSLVTGVGDEQYF. DNA for the CDR3: TGTGCCAGCAGCTTAGTGACAGGGGTCGGCGACGAGCAGTACTTC.

This chain uses TRBV5-1 with TRBJ1-1, with D possibly matching TRBD1 (5 bases). This CDR3 is 14 amino acids long. Looked up from germline, CDR1 is SGHRS and CDR2 is YFSETQ. Trimming took 0 bases from V and 3 from J, leaving 9 bases between them. Written as DNA, the CDR3 is TGCGCCAGCAGCTTGGCCGGGACCCACACTGAAGCTTTCTTT. Translated: CASSLAGTHTEAFF.

Regarding this clonotype: The germline gene is not matched at one end of the junction; a read error may be the cause. The chain has TRBV10-3 and TRBJ1-5; 7 bases are shared with TRBD1. Per the germline V gene, CDR1 is ENHRY and CDR2 is SYGVKD. The CDR3 has 16 amino acids. CDR3 in DNA: TGTGCCATCAGTGCGAATGGACAGGCCATGGGTCAGCCCCAGAATTTT. It specifies CAISANGQAMGQPQNF.

In its sample, this clonotype was seen a few times. V usage is TRBV25-1 and J usage is TRBJ1-3; TRBD1 aligns across 8 bases. V was clipped by 6 bases and J by 0 bases; unmatched bases: 4. The CDR3 is 15 amino acids. Germline V gives CDR1 MGHDK, CDR2 SYGVNS. The CDR3 nucleotides are TGTGCCAGCAGCGCACAGGGGGACTCTGGAAACACCATATATTTT. Residues: CASSAQGDSGNTIYF.

This clonotype was counted ten times or more. V is TRBV5-1 and J is TRBJ2-7, with 12 bases that match TRBD2. V shed 7 bases and J 6 bases; nucleotides not matched to a gene: 5. This CDR3 is 13 amino acids long. Germline V gene sequence: CDR1 SGHRS, CDR2 YFSETQ. This CDR3 reads CASRLAGVTEQYF. The CDR3 nucleotides are TGCGCCAGCCGACTAGCGGGGGTGACCGAGCAGTACTTC.

This clonotype occurred many times. The chain carries TRBV29-1 and TRBJ2-3; no clear D. Germline V gene lookup returns CDR1 SQVTM and CDR2 ANQGSEA. The ends were cut back, 7 bases at V and 14 bases at J, with 19 bases in the middle. This CDR3 is built from 11 residues. This chain's CDR3 is CSAFDTPSMYF. The CDR3 DNA is TGCAGCGCGTTCGACACACCGTCGATGTATTTT.